This record covers a single T cell receptor beta chain. This entry comes from a study of blood T cell repertoires in COVID-19. V lost 7 bases and J 2 bases, leaving 4 bases between the germline ends. There are 11 residues in the CDR3. The germline V gene encodes CDR1 MNHEY and CDR2 SVGAGI. Study processing details: Amplifying reference gene primers gave estimates of nucleated cell counts. Libraries were prepared by immunoSEQ multiplex PCR; TCRdb keeps only in-frame clonotypes and omits some of them. The D gene and trimming were derived from the DNA, and the V and J assignments and clone size from that table. The table has about 60,000 clones, roughly 85% seen once.

The chain employs TRBV6-5 and TRBJ2-3, with D unresolved. Sequenced input: peripheral blood. The sequence derives from a human donor in a cohort sampled during active COVID-19. CDR3 coding DNA: TGTGCCAGCACCTACACAGATACGCAGTATTTT. It specifies CASTYTDTQYF.